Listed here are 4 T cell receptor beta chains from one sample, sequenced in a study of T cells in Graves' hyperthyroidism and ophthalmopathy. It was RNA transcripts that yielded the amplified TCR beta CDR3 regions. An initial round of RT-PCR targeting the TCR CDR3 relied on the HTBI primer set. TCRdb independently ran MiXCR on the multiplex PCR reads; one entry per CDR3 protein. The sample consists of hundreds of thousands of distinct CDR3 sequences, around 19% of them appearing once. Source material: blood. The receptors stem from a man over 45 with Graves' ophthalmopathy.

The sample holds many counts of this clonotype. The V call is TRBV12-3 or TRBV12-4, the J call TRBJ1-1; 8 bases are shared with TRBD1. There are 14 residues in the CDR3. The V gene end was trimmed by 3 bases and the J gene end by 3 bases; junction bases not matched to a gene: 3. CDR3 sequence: CASSLTGEYTEAFF. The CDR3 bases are TGTGCCAGCAGTTTGACAGGGGAGTACACTGAAGCTTTCTTT.

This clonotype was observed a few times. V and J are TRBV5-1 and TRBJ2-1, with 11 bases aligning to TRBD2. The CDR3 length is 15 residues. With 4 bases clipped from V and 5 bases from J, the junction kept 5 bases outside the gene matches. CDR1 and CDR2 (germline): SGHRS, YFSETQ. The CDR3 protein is CASSPGTSGNNEQFF. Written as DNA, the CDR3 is TGCGCCAGCAGCCCCGGGACTAGCGGTAACAATGAGCAGTTCTTC.

The CDR3 coding sequence is TGTGCCAGCTATCCCCGGGAGAAGAGCACAGATACGCAGTATTTT. Translating gives CASYPREKSTDTQYF. This sequence joins TRBV28 and TRBJ2-3, with a weak D call TRBD2 (6 bases). The length of the CDR3 is 15 residues. From germline, CDR1 is MDHEN and CDR2 SYDVKM. Trimming left V 8 bases short and J 0 bases short, with 15 bases between.

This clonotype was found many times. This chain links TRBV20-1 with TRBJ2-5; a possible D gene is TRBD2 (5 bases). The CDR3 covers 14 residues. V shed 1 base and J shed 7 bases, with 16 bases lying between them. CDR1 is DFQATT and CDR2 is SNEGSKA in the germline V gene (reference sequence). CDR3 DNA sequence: TGCAGTGCTAGAGGGGCGGCGAGCAGCGGGACCCAGTACTTC. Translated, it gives CSARGAASSGTQYF.